This T cell receptor (beta chain) was recovered during a study of CD8 T cells in ankylosing spondylitis. This clonotype was observed many times. Its matching antigen is unknown. One junction end does not reproduce the germline sequence, and a read error may be involved. MiXCR, run by TCRdb on the 5' RACE reads, gives a single entry per CDR3 protein. The repertoire includes approximately 100,000 distinct CDR3 sequences, about 8.3% of them detected once, and approximately 9.9% sits in the top ten. Findings and limits, study-wide: Reported data indicate significant enrichment of disease-linked clones within matched ankylosing spondylitis synovial fluid. Reactive arthritis synovial fluid and blood were previously reported to contain some motif variants.

This TCR came from a male donor with ankylosing spondylitis or in good health (not recorded which). Sequencing input: blood, either unsorted or a sorted T cell fraction (not recorded which).

The CDR3 protein is CASSLGDLTHF. Here the CDR3 DNA reads TGTGCCAGCAGTTTAGGGGACCTCACCCATTTT. This rearrangement joins TRBV12-3 or TRBV12-4 to TRBJ2-3; TRBD1 or TRBD2 may be the D gene (5 bases each). CDR3 size: 11 residues.